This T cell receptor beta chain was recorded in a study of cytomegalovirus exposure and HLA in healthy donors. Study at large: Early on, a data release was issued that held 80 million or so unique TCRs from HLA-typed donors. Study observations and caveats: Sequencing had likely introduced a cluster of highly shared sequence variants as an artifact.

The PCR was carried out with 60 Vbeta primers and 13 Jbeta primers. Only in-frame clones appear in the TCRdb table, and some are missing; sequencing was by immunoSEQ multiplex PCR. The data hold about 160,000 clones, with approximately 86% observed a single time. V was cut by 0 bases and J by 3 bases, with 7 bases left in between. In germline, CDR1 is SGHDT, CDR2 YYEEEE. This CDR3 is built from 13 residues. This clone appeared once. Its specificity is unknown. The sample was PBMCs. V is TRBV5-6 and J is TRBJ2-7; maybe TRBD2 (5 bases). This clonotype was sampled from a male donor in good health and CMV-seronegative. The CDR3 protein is CASSLVRGYEQYF. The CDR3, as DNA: TGTGCCAGCAGCTTGGTACGGGGCTACGAGCAGTACTTC.